One sample yielded the 23 T cell receptor beta chains listed below, sequenced in a study of cytomegalovirus exposure and HLA in healthy donors. PCR used 60 Vbeta primers and 13 Jbeta primers. Profiling relied on immunoSEQ multiplex PCR, and the TCRdb table lists in-frame clones only, not all of them. The data show 150,000 to 250,000 clones, with around 78% seen just once and about 1.9% held by the top ten. The sequencing input was PBMCs. The source is a man aged 25 to 40 in good health and CMV-seronegative.

The rearrangement links TRBV7-9 to TRBJ2-5; TRBD2 aligns across 8 bases. The germline V gene encodes CDR1 SEHNR and CDR2 FQNEAQ (reference sequence). The length of the CDR3 is 19 residues. With 10 bases clipped from V and 2 bases from J, the junction kept 24 bases outside the gene matches. The CDR3 here is CAIPPHGGETGLHQETQYF. For the CDR3, the DNA is TGTGCCATCCCACCCCACGGGGGGGAAACGGGACTCCATCAAGAGACCCAGTACTTC.

CDR3 DNA sequence: TGTGCCAGCAGTTACGGAGGGACAGGGACCACCAATGGCTACACCTTC. It yields the protein CASSYGGTGTTNGYTF. The chain uses TRBV6-5 and TRBJ1-2, with 9 bases aligning to TRBD1. This CDR3 spans 16 amino acids. V dropped 2 bases and J dropped 6; count of bases not matched to a gene: 10. The germline CDR1 and CDR2 sequences are MNHEY and SVGAGI.

The chain couples TRBV4-1 to TRBJ1-1; TRBD1 might be the D (5 bases). Germline V gene data show CDR1 as MGHRA and CDR2 as YSYEKL. Trimming cost V 4 bases and J 4 bases, with 13 bases left between them. This CDR3 is built from 14 residues. This CDR3 reads CASSPTGGGTEAFF. CDR3 bases: TGCGCCAGCAGCCCCACGGGGGGGGGCACTGAAGCTTTCTTT.

The chain couples TRBV5-1 to TRBJ1-6; D is possibly TRBD1 (6 bases). The ends were cut back, 1 base at V and 6 bases at J, with 8 bases in the middle. The length of the CDR3 is 14 residues. Germline lookup yields CDR1 SGHRS and CDR2 YFSETQ. CDR3 in amino acids: CASSLSGANSPLHF. CDR3 bases: TGCGCCAGCAGCTTGTCAGGGGCTAATTCACCCCTCCACTTT.

The CDR3 nucleotides are TGTGCCAGCAGTTTATTAGGACAGGTGCCCTACGAGCAGTACTTC. Translation: CASSLLGQVPYEQYF. The chain uses TRBV27 and TRBJ2-7; 7 nucleotides agree with TRBD1. Per germline, CDR1 MNHEY and CDR2 SMNVEV (reference sequence). The trim removed 1 base at V and 2 bases at J, leaving 5 bases unmatched. This CDR3 region has 15 residues.

This chain uses TRBV11-2 with TRBJ2-4; tentatively, D is TRBD2 (5 bases). Trimming shortened V by 1 base and J by 2 bases, and 12 bases separated the two germline ends. The CDR3 length is 16 residues. The germline V gene has CDR1 SGHAT and CDR2 FQNNGV. CDR3 DNA sequence: TGTGCCAGCAGCTTAGTACCGGGGTTTTCCAAAAACATTCAGTACTTC. This translates into CASSLVPGFSKNIQYF.

This clone was picked up one time. The genes are TRBV29-1 and TRBJ2-1; 7 nucleotides match TRBD1. CDR3 length: 15 residues. The V gene's germline CDR1 is SQVTM and CDR2 ANQGSEA. V lost 5 bases, J lost 1 base, and 8 bases stayed unmatched. CDR3 sequence reads: CSVQSTGESYNEQFF. CDR3 nucleotide sequence: TGCAGCGTTCAGAGTACAGGGGAATCCTACAATGAGCAGTTCTTC.

This chain links TRBV15 with TRBJ2-3, with 7 bases matching TRBD1. This CDR3 has 15 residues. In germline, CDR1 is LNHNV, CDR2 YYDKDF (reference sequence). The V and J ends lost 1 base and 5 bases, in that order; junction bases with no gene match: 6. The CDR3 DNA is TGTGCCACCAGCAGAGCCGCACAGGGGAAAGATACGCAGTATTTT. Amino acids: CATSRAAQGKDTQYF.

This clone was found a few times. The genes are TRBV2 and TRBJ2-1; TRBD1 aligns across 10 bases. J lost 1 base, V lost 5 bases, and 2 bases had no gene match. The CDR3 contains 15 residues. Germline lookup yields CDR1 SNHLY and CDR2 FYNNEI. The CDR3 DNA follows: TGTGCCAGCAGTCGGGACAGGGGATCCTACAATGAGCAGTTCTTC. Protein sequence: CASSRDRGSYNEQFF.

The chain combines TRBV27 with TRBJ1-2; 9 bases are a match to TRBD1. The CDR3 sequence is 16 residues long. Germline CDR1 MNHEY, CDR2 SMNVEV (reference sequence). With 6 bases clipped from V and 8 bases from J, the junction kept 16 bases outside the gene matches. CDR3 nucleotide sequence: TGTGCCAGCAGCTGGGACAGGGAAATTTGGGTTGGCGGCTACACCTTC. Protein product: CASSWDREIWVGGYTF.

The chain employs TRBV5-4 and TRBJ2-7, with D maybe TRBD1 (5 bases). The V gene lost 1 base and the J gene lost 0 bases, with 14 bases spanning the gap. Germline V CDR1 and CDR2: SGHNT, YYREEE (reference sequence). This CDR3 contains 16 residues. As DNA, the CDR3 is TGTGCCAGCAGCTTGTTTTTAGGTCAGGGCTCCTACGAGCAGTACTTC. Translation: CASSLFLGQGSYEQYF.

The J gene is TRBJ1-1, the V gene TRBV27; weak D call: TRBD1 (5 bases). The CDR3 runs to 14 residues. Germline V gives CDR1 MNHEY, CDR2 SMNVEV (reference sequence). V gave up 6 bases and J gave up 5 bases, with 16 bases separating them. The CDR3 DNA reads TGTGCCAGCAGGTCGGTAACGAGGACAACTGAAGCTTTCTTT. Encoded protein: CASRSVTRTTEAFF.

Regarding this clone: This sample also contains other DNA sequences that code for the same CDR3. The chain combines TRBV9 with TRBJ2-1, with TRBD2 identical over 9 bases. Germline trimming cut 0 bases from V and 4 bases from J; bases unmatched to any gene: 2. Germline V gene lookup returns CDR1 SGDLS and CDR2 YYNGEE. CDR3 length: 15 amino acids. The CDR3: CASSVGLAGYNEQFF. CDR3 bases: TGTGCCAGCAGCGTAGGTCTAGCGGGATACAATGAGCAGTTCTTC.

This clone has just one count. The chain couples TRBV19 to TRBJ2-1; TRBD1 aligns across 7 bases. Germline trimming cut 7 bases from V and 8 bases from J; bases unmatched to any gene: 14. The CDR3 length is 15 residues. The germline gives CDR1 LNHDA, CDR2 SQIVND (reference sequence). As DNA, the CDR3 is TGTGCCAGTATAAATTCGGCAGGGGGACGGGATGAGCAGTTCTTC. This gives the protein CASINSAGGRDEQFF.

In its sample, this clone was seen a few times. This chain uses TRBV19 with TRBJ1-2, with D maybe TRBD1 (6 bases). Per the germline V gene, CDR1 is LNHDA and CDR2 is SQIVND (reference sequence). This CDR3 contains 17 residues. Trimming removed 3 bases at V and 0 bases at J, with 17 bases between. The CDR3 bases are TGTGCCAGTAGTATCAAGGGGACATTCTCCTCTAACTATGGCTACACCTTC. This encodes CASSIKGTFSSNYGYTF.

This sequence joins TRBV6-1 and TRBJ2-7; tentative D call: TRBD1 (6 bases). The CDR3 consists of 14 residues. With 6 bases removed from V and 3 bases from J, the gap between germline ends came to 15 bases. Germline V gene lookup returns CDR1 MNHNS and CDR2 SASEGT. The CDR3: CASSTDRTFYEQYF. DNA of the CDR3: TGTGCCAGCAGCACGGACAGAACCTTCTACGAGCAGTACTTC.

This clone was seen only once. V is TRBV11-2 and J is TRBJ1-2; D remains unclear. V was cut by 5 bases and J by 2 bases, with 6 bases left in between. The germline V gene encodes CDR1 SGHAT and CDR2 FQNNGV. The CDR3 sequence is 12 residues long. The CDR3 spells CASSSRNYGYTF. The CDR3 DNA reads TGTGCCAGCAGCAGCCGAAACTATGGCTACACCTTC. The full variable domain, completed using reference TRBV11-2 and TRBJ1-2, is EAGVAQSPRYKIIEKRQSVAFWCNPISGHATLYWYQQILGQGPKLLIQFQNNGVVDDSQLPKDRFSAERLKGVDSTLKIQPAKLEDSAVYLCASSSRNYGYTFGSGTRLTVV.

V and J are TRBV7-9 and TRBJ1-4; D not certain. CDR3 length: 14 residues. V was clipped by 5 bases and J by 0 bases, with 7 bases between them. Germline values: CDR1 SEHNR, CDR2 FQNEAQ (reference sequence). CDR3 sequence: CASSLESTNEKLFF. The DNA for the CDR3 is TGTGCCAGCAGCCTGGAGTCAACTAATGAAAAACTGTTTTTT.

J is TRBJ1-2 and V is TRBV5-1; TRBD1 agrees at 7 bases. The germline V gene has CDR1 SGHRS and CDR2 YFSETQ. This CDR3 is built from 17 residues. Trimming at V came to 0 bases and at J to 2 bases, leaving 10 bases not matched to a gene. The CDR3 loop is CASSLEAGGQFNYGYTF. For the CDR3, the DNA is TGCGCCAGCAGCTTGGAGGCAGGGGGGCAATTCAACTATGGCTACACCTTC. The full variable domain, rest sourced from reference TRBV5-1 and TRBJ1-2, is KAGVTQTPRYLIKTRGQQVTLSCSPISGHRSVSWYQQTPGQGLQFLFEYFSETQRNKGNFPGRFSGRQFSNSRSEMNVSTLELGDSALYLCASSLEAGGQFNYGYTFGSGTRLTVV.

This sequence joins TRBV30 and TRBJ2-7; 7 positions agree with TRBD1. V gave up 3 bases and J gave up 2 bases; unmatched junction bases: 4. CDR3 length: 13 amino acids. Per the germline V gene, CDR1 is GTSNPN and CDR2 is SVGIG (reference sequence). CDR3 region: CAWSRDRAYEQYF. Here the CDR3 DNA reads TGTGCCTGGAGCCGCGACAGGGCCTACGAGCAGTACTTC.

The V gene is TRBV4-1, the J gene TRBJ2-7; 10 bases line up with TRBD2. V lost 1 base and J lost 4; bases outside the gene matches: 7. CDR1 is MGHRA, CDR2 YSYEKL, per germline. The CDR3 sequence is 16 residues long. CDR3 sequence reads: CASSQASSGRVYEQYF. CDR3 in DNA: TGCGCCAGCAGCCAAGCTTCTAGCGGGAGAGTTTACGAGCAGTACTTC.

The genes are TRBV7-2 and TRBJ2-1; D is possibly TRBD2 (6 bases). Germline loops: CDR1 SGHTA, CDR2 FQGNSA. Trimming left V 4 bases short and J 6 bases short, with 22 bases between. This CDR3 is 17 amino acids long. The CDR3 sequence: CASSSVQGLGDLNEQFF. CDR3 coding DNA: TGTGCCAGCAGCTCCGTCCAGGGACTTGGGGACCTCAATGAGCAGTTCTTC.

The J gene is TRBJ2-2, the V gene TRBV5-1, with a tentative D call TRBD2 (7 bases). V was shortened by 5 bases and J by 6 bases, with 17 bases between the two germline ends. Germline V lookup: CDR1 SGHRS, CDR2 YFSETQ. This CDR3 is 15 amino acids long. The DNA of the CDR3 is TGCGCCAGCAGAGAACGTCGGGGGGCGGCCGGGGAGCTGTTTTTT. Its protein product is CASRERRGAAGELFF.